This T cell receptor beta chain was obtained from a study of blood T cell repertoires in COVID-19 (dated by TCRdb to 2018 to 2021). Concerning the study at large: Samples from collaborators originated in the United States, Italy and Spain and spanned both the acute and convalescent phases of COVID-19. The sample metadata nearly always contained a de-identified subject ID, COVID-19 status, age in years and sex. The prospective study material was composed of cDNA or gDNA derived from T cells, B-cell-depleted T cells, or PBMCs. Subjects who had been exposed to COVID-19, were actively infected with it, or had recovered from it provided the deeply sampled blood TCRbeta repertoires that made up the dataset. The repertoires were made available in a free public database intended to serve as a resource for research on the immune response to SARS-CoV-2. Where available, HLA class I and class II types were obtained from metadata supplied by the sample provider rather than from assay-based typing. The samples were drawn from two sources: the first 160 participants of the ongoing ImmuneRACE study, and 1,254 subjects contributed by 6 global collaborators.

TCRbeta CDR3 regions were amplified from genomic DNA by means of the immunoSEQ Assay, a bias-controlled multiplex PCR. In the source study's methods: Nucleated cell counts per sample were estimated from amplification of reference gene primers within the assay. To quantify the absolute abundance of each unique TCRbeta CDR3 rearrangement, sequence reads were collapsed and filtered. For each sample, productive Simpson clonality was calculated by taking the square root of Simpson's diversity index across productive rearrangements. TCRdb provides this immuneACCESS table in a form limited to in-frame rearrangements. Some clones are lacking; in checked studies, under half of them reflect an unresolved V gene, and why the rest are absent is not known. The V and J calls and clone size come from that table; D and trimming were worked out from the DNA. The table for this sample lists around 360,000 clones; more than 75% of them were counted only once. 2.5% to 3.5% of the sample is held by the ten biggest clonotypes.

The V and J ends are trimmed by 4 bases and 1 base, leaving 14 bases between them. The CDR3, cysteine through phenylalanine, is 15 amino acids long. The kept DNA is CDR3 alone, 45 bases in frame from the first base. Looking up the germline V gene (reference sequence) yields CDR1 SGHNT and CDR2 YYREEE. In the prospective study, participants were about 18 to 90 years old, resided in 24 geographic areas of the United States, and were enrolled through a virtual design. In the prospective study, participants were assigned to cohorts based on the clinical history participants reported in a screening survey and a study questionnaire. For ImmuneRACE Cohort 3, a participant was defined as recovered based on two consecutive negative NP/OP PCR tests, clearance by a healthcare professional, or resolution of symptoms. Mobile phlebotomists in the prospective study collected whole blood, serum and a nasopharyngeal or oropharyngeal swab from every participant. Additional blood draws and questionnaires over an approximately two-month period could optionally be provided by prospective study participants. Blood samples from the prospective study were shipped frozen or at room temperature prior to DNA extraction.

Comment on this clone: The clone's antigen remains unknown. Base-call qualities are not available, and no considerably larger clone is one nucleotide away.

Points the paper makes about the study in general: The amount of clinical and demographic metadata varied by source and participant and was provided uncurated.

Recombination joined TRBV5-4 with TRBJ1-2, with TRBD1 tentatively as D gene (6 bases match). The receptor's source is a woman in her 30s who had recovered from COVID-19. Input material: PBMCs or T cells enriched from blood (not recorded which). Here the CDR3 is given as CASSLGGGLNYGYTF. The DNA is as follows: TGTGCCAGCAGCCTCGGCGGGGGCCTTAACTATGGCTACACCTTC.